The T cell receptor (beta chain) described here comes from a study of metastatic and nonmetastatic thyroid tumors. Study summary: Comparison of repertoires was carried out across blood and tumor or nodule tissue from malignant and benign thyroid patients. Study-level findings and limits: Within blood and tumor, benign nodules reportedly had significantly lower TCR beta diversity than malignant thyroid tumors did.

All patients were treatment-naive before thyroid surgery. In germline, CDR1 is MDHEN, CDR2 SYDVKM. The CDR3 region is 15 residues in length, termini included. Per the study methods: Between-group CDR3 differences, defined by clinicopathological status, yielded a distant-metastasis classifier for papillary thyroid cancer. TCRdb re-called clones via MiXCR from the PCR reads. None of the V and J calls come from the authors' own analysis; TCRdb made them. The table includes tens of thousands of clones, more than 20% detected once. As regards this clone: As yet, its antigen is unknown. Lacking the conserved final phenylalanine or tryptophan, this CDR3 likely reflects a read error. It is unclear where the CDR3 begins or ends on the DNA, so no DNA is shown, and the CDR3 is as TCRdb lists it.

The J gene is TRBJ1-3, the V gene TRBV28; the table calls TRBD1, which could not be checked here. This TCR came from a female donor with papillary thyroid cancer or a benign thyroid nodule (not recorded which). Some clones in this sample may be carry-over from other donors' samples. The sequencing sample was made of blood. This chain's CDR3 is CASSGGQVAGNTINI.